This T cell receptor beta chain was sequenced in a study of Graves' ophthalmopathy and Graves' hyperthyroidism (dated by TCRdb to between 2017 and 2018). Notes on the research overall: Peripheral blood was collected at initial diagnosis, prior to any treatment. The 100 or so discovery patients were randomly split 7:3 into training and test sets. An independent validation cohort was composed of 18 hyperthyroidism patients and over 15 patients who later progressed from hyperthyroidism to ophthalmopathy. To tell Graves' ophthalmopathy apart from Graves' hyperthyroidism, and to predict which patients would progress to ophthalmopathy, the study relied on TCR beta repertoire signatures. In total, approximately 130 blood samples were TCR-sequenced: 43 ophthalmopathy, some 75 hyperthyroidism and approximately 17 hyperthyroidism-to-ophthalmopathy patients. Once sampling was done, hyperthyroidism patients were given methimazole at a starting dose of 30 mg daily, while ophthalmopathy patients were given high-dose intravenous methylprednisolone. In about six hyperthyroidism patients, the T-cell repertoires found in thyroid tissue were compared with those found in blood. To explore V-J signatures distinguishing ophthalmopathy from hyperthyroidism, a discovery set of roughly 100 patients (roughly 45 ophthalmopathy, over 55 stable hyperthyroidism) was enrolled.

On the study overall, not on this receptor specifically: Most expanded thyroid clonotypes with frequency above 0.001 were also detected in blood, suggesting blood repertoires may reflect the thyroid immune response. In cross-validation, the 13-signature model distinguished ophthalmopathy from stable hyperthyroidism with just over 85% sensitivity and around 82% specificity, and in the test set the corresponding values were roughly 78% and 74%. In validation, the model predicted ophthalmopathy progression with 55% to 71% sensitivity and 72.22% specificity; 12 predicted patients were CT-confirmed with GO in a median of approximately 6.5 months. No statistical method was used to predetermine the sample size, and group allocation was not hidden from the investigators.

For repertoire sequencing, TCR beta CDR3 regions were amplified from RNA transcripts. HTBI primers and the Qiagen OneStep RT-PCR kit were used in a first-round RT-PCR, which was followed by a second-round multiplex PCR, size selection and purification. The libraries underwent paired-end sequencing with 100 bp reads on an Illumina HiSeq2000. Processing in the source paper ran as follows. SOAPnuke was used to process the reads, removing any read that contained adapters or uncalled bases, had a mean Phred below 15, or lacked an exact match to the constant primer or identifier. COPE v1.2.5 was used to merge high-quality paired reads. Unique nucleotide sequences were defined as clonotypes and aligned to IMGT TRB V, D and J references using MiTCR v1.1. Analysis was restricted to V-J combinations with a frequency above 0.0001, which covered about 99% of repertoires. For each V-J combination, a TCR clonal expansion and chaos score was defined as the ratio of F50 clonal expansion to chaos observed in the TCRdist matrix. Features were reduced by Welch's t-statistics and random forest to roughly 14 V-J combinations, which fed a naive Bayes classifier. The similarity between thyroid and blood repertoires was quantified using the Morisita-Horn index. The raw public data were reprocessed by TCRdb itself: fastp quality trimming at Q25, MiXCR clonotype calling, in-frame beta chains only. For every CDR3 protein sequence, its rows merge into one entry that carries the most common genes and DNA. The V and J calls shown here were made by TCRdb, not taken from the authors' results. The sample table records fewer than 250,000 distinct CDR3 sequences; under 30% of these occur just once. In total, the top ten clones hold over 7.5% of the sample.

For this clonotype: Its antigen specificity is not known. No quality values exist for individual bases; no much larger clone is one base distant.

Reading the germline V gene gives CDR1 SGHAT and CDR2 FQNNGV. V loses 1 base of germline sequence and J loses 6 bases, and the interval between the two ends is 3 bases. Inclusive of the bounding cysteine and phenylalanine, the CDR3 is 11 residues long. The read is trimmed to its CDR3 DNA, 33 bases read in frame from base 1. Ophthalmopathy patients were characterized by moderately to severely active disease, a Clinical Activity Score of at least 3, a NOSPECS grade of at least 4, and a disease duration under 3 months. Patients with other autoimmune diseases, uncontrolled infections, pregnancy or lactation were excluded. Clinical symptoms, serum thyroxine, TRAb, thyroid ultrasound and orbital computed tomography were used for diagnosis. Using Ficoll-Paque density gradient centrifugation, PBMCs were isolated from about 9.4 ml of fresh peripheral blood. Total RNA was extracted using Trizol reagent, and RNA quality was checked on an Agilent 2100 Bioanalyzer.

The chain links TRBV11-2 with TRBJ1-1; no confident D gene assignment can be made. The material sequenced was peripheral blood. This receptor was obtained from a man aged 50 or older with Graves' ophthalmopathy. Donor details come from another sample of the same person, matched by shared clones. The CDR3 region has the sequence CASSLAAEAFF. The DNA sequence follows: TGTGCCAGCAGCTTAGCTGCTGAAGCTTTCTTT.